The clone carrying this T cell receptor beta chain has only a few counts. Its antigen is currently unknown. The V and J ends lost 5 bases and 5 bases, in that order; junction bases with no gene match: 5. CDR1 is SGHTA, CDR2 FQGTGA, per germline. The CDR3 contains 15 residues. These data come from a study of T cells in Graves' hyperthyroidism and ophthalmopathy. Together with thyroid ultrasound, orbital computed tomography, serum thyroxine and TRAb, clinical symptoms were used for diagnoses. The PBMCs were sourced from fresh peripheral blood (more than 8.5 ml). Overall study results and limits: The model predicted ophthalmopathy a median approximately six months before onset. Most thyroid clonotypes expanded above 0.001 were also detected in blood.

Amplification of TCR beta CDR3 regions used RNA as the template. HTBI primers were the set used in a first-round RT-PCR of the TCR CDR3. A single record per CDR3 protein comes from TCRdb applying MiXCR to the multiplex PCR reads. Seen here are hundreds of thousands of distinct CDR3 sequences, around 19% observed once, and the top ten hold 15% to 20%. The genes are TRBV7-3 and TRBJ2-2, with 10 bases that match TRBD1. Sequences were obtained from blood. This clonotype was sampled from a woman in her forties or fifties with Graves' hyperthyroidism that later progressed to Graves' ophthalmopathy. The CDR3 loop is CASSPTGGMTGELFF. DNA of the CDR3: TGTGCCAGCAGCCCGACAGGGGGCATGACCGGGGAGCTGTTTTTT.